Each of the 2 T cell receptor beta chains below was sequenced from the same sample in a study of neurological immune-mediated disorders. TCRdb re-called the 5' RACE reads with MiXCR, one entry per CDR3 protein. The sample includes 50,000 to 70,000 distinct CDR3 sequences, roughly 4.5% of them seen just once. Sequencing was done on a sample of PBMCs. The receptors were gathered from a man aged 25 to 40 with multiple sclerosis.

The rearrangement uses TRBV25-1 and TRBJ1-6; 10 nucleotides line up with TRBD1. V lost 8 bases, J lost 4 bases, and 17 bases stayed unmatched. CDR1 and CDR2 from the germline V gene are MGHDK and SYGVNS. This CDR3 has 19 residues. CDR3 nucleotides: TGTGCCAGCTCCCCGAGCCCCATCGACAGGGGGCTTTATAATTCACCCCTCCACTTT. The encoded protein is CASSPSPIDRGLYNSPLHF.

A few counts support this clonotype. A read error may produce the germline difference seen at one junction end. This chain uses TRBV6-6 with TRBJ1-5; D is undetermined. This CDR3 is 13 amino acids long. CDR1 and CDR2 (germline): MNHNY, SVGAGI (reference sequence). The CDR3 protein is CASGEVLDQPQNF. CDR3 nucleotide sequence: TGTGCCAGCGGGGAGGTCTTAGATCAGCCCCAGAATTTT.